The 13 T cell receptor beta chains presented below share a single source sample, sequenced in a study of blood T cells in healthy people across ages. Primers used in a second PCR of about 6 to 12 cycles were a sample-barcoded 5' primer and a J-beta primer mix. TCRdb used MiXCR to reprocess the 5' RACE reads, holding one entry per CDR3 protein. The data contain 1.5 million to 2 million distinct CDR3 sequences, 49% of them singletons. Sequencing used blood. The receptors come from a woman in her forties in good health.

J is TRBJ1-2 and V is TRBV15; 9 nucleotides line up with TRBD1. The CDR3 loop spans 14 amino acids. Germline lookup yields CDR1 LNHNV and CDR2 YYDKDF (reference sequence). Trimming removed 1 base from V and 4 bases from J; junction bases left unmatched: 1. The CDR3 loop reads CATSRATGGYGYTF. CDR3 DNA: TGTGCCACCAGCAGAGCGACAGGGGGCTATGGCTACACCTTC.

V usage is TRBV28 and J usage is TRBJ2-3; TRBD2 aligns across 15 bases. V lost 8 bases, J lost 4 bases, and 7 bases stayed unmatched. CDR3 size: 16 residues. Germline V gives CDR1 MDHEN, CDR2 SYDVKM. CDR3 sequence reads: CASVGTSGGPADTQYF. DNA for the CDR3: TGTGCCAGCGTGGGGACTAGCGGGGGGCCAGCAGATACGCAGTATTTT.

The J gene is TRBJ2-3, the V gene TRBV7-6; D gene uncertain. The CDR3 consists of 14 residues. V shed 1 base and J shed 2 bases, with 7 bases lying between them. Germline assignment: CDR1 SGHVS and CDR2 FNYEAQ. The CDR3: CASSLDVYTDTQYF. In nucleotides, the CDR3 is TGTGCCAGCAGCTTAGACGTGTACACAGATACGCAGTATTTT.

The chain couples TRBV7-2 to TRBJ1-6; 8 positions match TRBD1. V dropped 4 bases and J dropped 8; count of bases not matched to a gene: 7. The germline V gene encodes CDR1 SGHTA and CDR2 FQGNSA. The length of the CDR3 is 15 residues. The CDR3 protein is CASSSTGGGYSPLHF. The CDR3 coding sequence is TGTGCCAGCAGCTCAACAGGGGGTGGGTATTCACCCCTCCACTTT. Filled out from reference TRBV7-2 and TRBJ1-6, the complete variable domain reads GAGVSQSPSNKVTEKGKDVELRCDPISGHTALYWYRQSLGQGLEFLIYFQGNSAPDKSGLPSDRFSAERTGGSVSTLTIQRTQQEDSAVYLCASSSTGGGYSPLHFGNGTRLTVT.

Only a few counts were recorded for this clonotype. V is TRBV20-1 and J is TRBJ2-7, with D possibly TRBD1 on 7 matching bases. Trimming left V 6 bases short and J 3 bases short, with 18 bases between. The CDR3 extends over 14 amino acids. Germline-derived CDR1 and CDR2 are DFQATT and SNEGSKA (reference sequence). The CDR3, as DNA: TGCAGTGCCAAGCGCGGGACAGCAAACTACGAGCAGTACTTC. It encodes CSAKRGTANYEQYF.

The V call is TRBV11-2, the J call TRBJ2-1; D is unresolved. Germline values: CDR1 SGHAT, CDR2 FQNNGV. The CDR3 runs to 13 residues. Deletions cut 7 bases from V and 4 bases from J, with 11 bases between. The CDR3, as DNA: TGTGCCAGCACGCAAAGGGAATACAATGAGCAGTTCTTC. Translating it yields CASTQREYNEQFF.

This sequence joins TRBV20-1 and TRBJ2-4, with 7 bases aligning to TRBD1. With V trimmed by 3 bases and J by 4 bases, 3 bases remained unmatched. CDR1 and CDR2 (germline): DFQATT, SNEGSKA (reference sequence). The CDR3 loop spans 13 amino acids. Here the CDR3 reads CSASVTGKNIQYF. The CDR3 nucleotides are TGCAGTGCTAGCGTGACAGGGAAAAACATTCAGTACTTC.

The V gene is TRBV20-1, the J gene TRBJ2-1; perhaps D is TRBD1 or TRBD2 (5 bases each). The J call may be wrong; the DNA end is better matched by TRBJ2-7. The CDR3 consists of 13 residues. The germline gives CDR1 DFQATT, CDR2 SNEGSKA (reference sequence). CDR3 bases: TGCAGTGCTAGCGGGGCCCCCTACAATGAGCAGTACTTC. This translates into CSASGAPYNEQYF.

There are a few counts of this clonotype. The gene calls are TRBV20-1 and TRBJ2-7; tentatively, D is TRBD2 (5 bases). The CDR3 has 11 amino acids. CDR1 DFQATT and CDR2 SNEGSKA come from the germline V gene (reference sequence). V lost 2 bases, J lost 5 bases, and 7 bases lay in between. CDR3 sequence: CSARYGDEQYF. The CDR3 DNA reads TGCAGTGCTAGATACGGGGACGAGCAGTACTTC.

This clonotype was detected only a few times. The chain combines TRBV7-9 with TRBJ1-2; 9 bases match TRBD1. This CDR3 spans 13 amino acids. CDR1 and CDR2 from the germline V gene are SEHNR and FQNEAQ (reference sequence). V was pared by 3 bases and J by 6 bases, with 2 bases of the junction left unmatched. The CDR3: CASSFTGGNGYTF. The CDR3, as DNA: TGTGCCAGCAGCTTCACAGGGGGCAATGGCTACACCTTC. The full variable domain, completed using reference TRBV7-9 and TRBJ1-2, is DTGVSQNPRHKITKRGQNVTFRCDPISEHNRLYWYRQTLGQGPEFLTYFQNEAQLEKSRLLSDRFSAERPKGSFSTLEIQRTEQGDSAMYLCASSFTGGNGYTFGSGTRLTVV.

The chain uses TRBV12-3 or TRBV12-4 and TRBJ2-1; 7 nucleotides agree with TRBD1. With 6 bases clipped from V and 6 bases from J, the junction kept 11 bases outside the gene matches. CDR3 length equals 15 residues. CDR3 in DNA: TGTGCCAGCAGATCAGGACAGGTTCCCCTCAATGAGCAGTTCTTC. Protein product: CASRSGQVPLNEQFF.

The V gene is TRBV11-2, the J gene TRBJ2-5; TRBD1 matches 8 bases. The ends lost 1 base at V and 4 bases at J; junction bases unmatched: 5. Germline V CDR1 and CDR2: SGHAT, FQNNGV. The CDR3 consists of 15 residues. DNA of the CDR3: TGTGCCAGCAGCTTAGCCAGGGGGCGAGGAGAGACCCAGTACTTC. The encoded protein is CASSLARGRGETQYF.

The chain is built from TRBV6-1 and TRBJ2-7, with 8 bases aligning to TRBD1. This CDR3 is 13 amino acids long. Germline CDR1 is MNHNS and CDR2 is SASEGT. V dropped 5 bases and J dropped 5; count of bases not matched to a gene: 5. The chain's CDR3 is CASSRQGIHEQYF. CDR3 DNA sequence: TGTGCCAGCAGTAGACAGGGGATCCACGAGCAGTACTTC.